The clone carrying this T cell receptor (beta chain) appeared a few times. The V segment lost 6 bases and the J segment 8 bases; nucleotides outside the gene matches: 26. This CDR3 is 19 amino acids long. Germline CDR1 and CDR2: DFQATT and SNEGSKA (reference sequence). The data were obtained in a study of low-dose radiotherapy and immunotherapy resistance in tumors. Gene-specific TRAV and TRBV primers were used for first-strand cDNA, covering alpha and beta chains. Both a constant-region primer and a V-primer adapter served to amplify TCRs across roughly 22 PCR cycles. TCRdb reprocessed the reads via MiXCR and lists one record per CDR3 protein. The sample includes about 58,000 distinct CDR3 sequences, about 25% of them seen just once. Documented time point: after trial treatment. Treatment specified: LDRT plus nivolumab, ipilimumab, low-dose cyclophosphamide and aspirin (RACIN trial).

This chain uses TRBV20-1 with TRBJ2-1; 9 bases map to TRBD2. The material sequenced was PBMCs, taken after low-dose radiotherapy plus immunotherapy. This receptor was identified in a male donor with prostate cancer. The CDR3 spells CSAPLSLAGGAGRFDEQFF. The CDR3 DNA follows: TGCAGTGCCCCCCTCTCCCTCGCGGGGGGGGCGGGGAGGTTCGATGAGCAGTTCTTC.